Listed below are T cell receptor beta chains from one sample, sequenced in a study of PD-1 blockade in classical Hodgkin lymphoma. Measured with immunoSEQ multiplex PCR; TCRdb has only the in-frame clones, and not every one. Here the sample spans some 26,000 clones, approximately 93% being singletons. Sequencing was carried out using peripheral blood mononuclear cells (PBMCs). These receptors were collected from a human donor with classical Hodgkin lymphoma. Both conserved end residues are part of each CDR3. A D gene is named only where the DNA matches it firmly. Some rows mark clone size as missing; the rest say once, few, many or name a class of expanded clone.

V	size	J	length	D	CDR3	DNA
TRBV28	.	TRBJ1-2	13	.	CASEVRGTYGYTF	TGTGCCAGCGAGGTACGCGGAACCTATGGCTACACCTTC
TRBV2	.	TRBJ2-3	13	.	CASSDGFTDTQYF	TGTGCCAGCAGTGACGGATTCACAGATACGCAGTATTTT
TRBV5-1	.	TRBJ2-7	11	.	CASSLEFEQYF	TGCGCCAGCAGCTTGGAATTCGAGCAGTACTTC
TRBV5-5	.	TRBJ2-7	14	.	CASSLRHSLYEQYF	TGTGCCAGCAGCTTGCGTCACAGTCTATACGAGCAGTACTTC
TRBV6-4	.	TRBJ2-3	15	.	CASSDSKGGTDTQYF	TGTGCCAGCAGTGACTCGAAGGGGGGCACAGATACGCAGTATTTT
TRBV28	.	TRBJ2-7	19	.	CASSLRGTNPRGGPYEQYF	TGTGCCAGCAGTTTAAGGGGTACTAACCCCAGGGGCGGCCCCTACGAGCAGTACTTC
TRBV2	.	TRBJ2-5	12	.	CASSAGLKTQYF	TGTGCCAGCTCAGCCGGGCTGAAGACCCAGTACTTC
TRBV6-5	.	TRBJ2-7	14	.	CASSRDFPSYEQYF	TGTGCCAGCAGTCGGGACTTTCCGTCCTACGAGCAGTACTTC
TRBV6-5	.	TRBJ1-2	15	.	CASSYSRGTNYGYTF	TGTGCCAGCAGTTACTCGAGAGGGACTAACTATGGCTACACCTTC
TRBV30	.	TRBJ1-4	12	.	CAWSAGWEKLFF	TGTGCCTGGAGTGCAGGGTGGGAAAAACTGTTTTTT
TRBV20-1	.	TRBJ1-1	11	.	CSAAEDNEAFF	TGCAGTGCTGCTGAAGACAACGAAGCTTTCTTT
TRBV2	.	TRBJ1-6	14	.	CASRLGSYNSPLHF	TGTGCCAGCAGGTTGGGCTCCTATAATTCACCCCTCCACTTT
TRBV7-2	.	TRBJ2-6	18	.	CASSSPGAPGAGANVLTF	TGTGCCAGCAGCTCCCCGGGGGCCCCCGGCGCTGGGGCCAACGTCCTGACTTTC
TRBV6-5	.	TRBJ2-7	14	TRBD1	CASRGGQVNYEQYF	TGTGCCAGCAGGGGGGGACAGGTTAACTACGAGCAGTACTTC
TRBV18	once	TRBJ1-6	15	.	CASSPLAGNNSPLHF	TGTGCCAGCTCACCACTGGCGGGTAATAATTCACCCCTCCACTTT
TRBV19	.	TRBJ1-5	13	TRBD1	CASSPDRVQPQHF	TGTGCCAGTAGTCCGGACAGGGTGCAGCCCCAGCATTTT
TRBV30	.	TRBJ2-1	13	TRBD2	CAWSTGGYNEQFF	TGTGCCTGGAGTACGGGAGGCTACAATGAGCAGTTCTTC
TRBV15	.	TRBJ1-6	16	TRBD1	CATSRDGSDRDSPLHF	TGTGCCACCAGCAGAGATGGTTCGGACAGGGACTCACCCCTCCACTTT
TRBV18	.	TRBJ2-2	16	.	CASSPLGGDNTGELFF	TGTGCCAGCTCACCATTAGGCGGGGATAACACCGGGGAGCTGTTTTTT
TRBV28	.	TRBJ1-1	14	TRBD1	CASSELRGRTEAFF	TGTGCCAGCAGTGAACTCAGGGGGCGGACTGAAGCTTTCTTT
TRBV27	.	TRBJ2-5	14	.	CASSLTSRSETQYF	TGTGCCAGCAGTTTAACGAGCAGGAGTGAGACCCAGTACTTC
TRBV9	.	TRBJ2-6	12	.	CASKSGANVLTF	TGTGCCAGCAAATCTGGGGCCAACGTCCTGACTTTC
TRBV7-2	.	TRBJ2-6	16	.	CASSPLAPSGANVLTF	TGTGCCAGCAGCCCGCTTGCTCCCTCTGGGGCCAACGTCCTGACTTTC
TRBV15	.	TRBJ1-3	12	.	CATSRDIDTIYF	TGTGCCACCAGCAGAGATATAGACACCATATATTTT
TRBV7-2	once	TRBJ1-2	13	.	CASSMTVNYGYTF	TGTGCCAGCAGCATGACAGTTAACTATGGCTACACCTTC
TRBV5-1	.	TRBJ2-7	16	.	CASSLQPGVQGGGQYF	TGCGCCAGCAGCTTGCAACCTGGGGTCCAGGGCGGTGGGCAGTACTTC
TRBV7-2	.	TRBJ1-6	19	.	CASSLVTPGLSSYNSPLHF	TGTGCCAGCAGCTTAGTAACCCCGGGACTAAGCTCCTATAATTCACCCCTCCACTTT
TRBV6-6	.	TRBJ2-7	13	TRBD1	CASSYSDRYEQYF	TGTGCCAGCAGTTACTCGGACAGGTACGAGCAGTACTTC
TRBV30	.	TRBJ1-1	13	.	CAWSAKRGTEAFF	TGTGCCTGGAGTGCTAAAAGGGGGACTGAAGCTTTCTTT
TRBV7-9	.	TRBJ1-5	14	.	CASSLDSGNQPQHF	TGTGCCAGCAGCTTAGATTCAGGCAATCAGCCCCAGCATTTT
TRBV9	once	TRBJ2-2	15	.	CASSVEARNTGELFF	TGTGCCAGCAGCGTTGAGGCAAGGAACACCGGGGAGCTGTTTTTT
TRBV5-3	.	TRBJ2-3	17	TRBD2	CARSSKGLAGYTDTQYF	TGTGCCAGAAGCTCAAAGGGACTAGCGGGTTACACAGATACGCAGTATTTT
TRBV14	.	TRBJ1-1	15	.	CASSRAGLKRTEAFF	TGTGCCAGCAGCCGGGCAGGGTTAAAGAGGACTGAAGCTTTCTTT
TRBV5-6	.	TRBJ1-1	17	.	CASSPGPGVWFGTEAFF	TGTGCCAGCAGCCCAGGGCCCGGGGTTTGGTTCGGCACTGAAGCTTTCTTT
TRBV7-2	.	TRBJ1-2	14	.	CASSLGGRNYGYTF	TGTGCCAGCAGCTTAGGGGGGAGAAACTATGGCTACACCTTC
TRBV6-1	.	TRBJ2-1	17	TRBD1	CASSATFPGQGYNEQFF	TGTGCCAGCAGTGCCACTTTTCCGGGACAGGGCTACAATGAGCAGTTCTTC
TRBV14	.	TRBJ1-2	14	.	CASSPGRIRYGYTF	TGTGCCAGCAGCCCAGGACGGATCCGCTATGGCTACACCTTC
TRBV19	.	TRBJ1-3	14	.	CASRKIAPGNTIYF	TGTGCCAGTAGGAAGATCGCCCCAGGAAACACCATATATTTT
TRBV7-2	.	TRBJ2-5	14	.	CASSPGEPEETQYF	TGTGCCAGCAGCCCAGGGGAACCGGAAGAGACCCAGTACTTC
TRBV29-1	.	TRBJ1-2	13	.	CSVAGLTNYGYTF	TGCAGCGTTGCTGGACTCACCAACTATGGCTACACCTTC
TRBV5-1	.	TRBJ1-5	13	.	CASSTEGDQPQHF	TGCGCCAGCAGCACAGAGGGAGATCAGCCCCAGCATTTT
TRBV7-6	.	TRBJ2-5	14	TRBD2	CASSTTSGGETQYF	TGTGCCAGCAGCACGACTAGCGGGGGGGAGACCCAGTACTTC
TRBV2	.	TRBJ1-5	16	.	CASSEAGGVSNQPQHF	TGTGCCAGCAGTGAAGCGGGAGGGGTGAGCAATCAGCCCCAGCATTTT
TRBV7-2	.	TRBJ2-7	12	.	CASSPADYEQYF	TGTGCCAGCAGCCCCGCGGACTACGAGCAGTACTTC
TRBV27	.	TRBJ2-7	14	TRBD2	CASRLLAGVDEQYF	TGTGCCAGCAGGCTCCTAGCGGGAGTCGACGAGCAGTACTTC
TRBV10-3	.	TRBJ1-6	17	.	CAISFRGVSVGDSPLHF	TGTGCCATCAGCTTCAGAGGGGTTTCAGTAGGGGATTCACCCCTCCACTTT
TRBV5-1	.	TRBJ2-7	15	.	CASSLVGTRLYEQYF	TGCGCCAGCAGCTTGGTTGGGACGCGACTCTACGAGCAGTACTTC
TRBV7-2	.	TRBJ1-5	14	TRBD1	CASRGTGFNQPQHF	TGTGCCAGCAGAGGGACAGGGTTCAATCAGCCCCAGCATTTT
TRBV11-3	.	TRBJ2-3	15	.	CASSFTGAELDTQYF	TGTGCCAGCAGCTTTACGGGGGCGGAGCTCGATACGCAGTATTTT
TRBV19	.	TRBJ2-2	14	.	CASRERSLAGELFF	TGTGCCAGTAGAGAGAGGAGTTTGGCCGGGGAGCTGTTTTTT
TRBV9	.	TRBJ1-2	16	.	CASSVAAGLQSYGYTF	TGTGCCAGCAGCGTAGCTGCAGGCCTTCAAAGTTATGGCTACACCTTC
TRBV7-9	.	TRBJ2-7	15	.	CASSLSARVDYEQYF	TGTGCCAGCAGCTTATCCGCCAGGGTGGATTACGAGCAGTACTTC
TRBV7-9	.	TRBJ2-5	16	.	CASSLVGDPVWSTQYF	TGTGCCAGCAGCTTAGTCGGGGACCCAGTATGGTCGACCCAGTACTTC